A selection of T cell receptor beta chains follows, all from one sample in a study of T cell responses to AZD1222 COVID-19 vaccine. The data were produced by immunoSEQ multiplex PCR, yet TCRdb's version contains in-frame clones alone and is incomplete. The table includes over 100,000 clones, 70% to 90% detected once. Sample: peripheral blood, taken on day 0 of AZD1222 vaccination. The receptors come from an adult in good health. The CDR3 runs from the conserved cysteine through the conserved F or W. Each record gives: CDR3 protein, CDR3 DNA, J gene, D gene, V gene. The D gene is left open where the match is weak.

cdr3_aa: CASSFDRATEAFF
cdr3_nt: TGCGCCAGCAGCTTCGACAGGGCTACTGAAGCTTTCTTT
j_call: TRBJ1-1
d_call: TRBD1
v_call: TRBV5-1

cdr3_aa: CASSVAGGGNSPLHF
cdr3_nt: TGTGCCAGCAGCGTAGCCGGAGGTGGGAATTCACCCCTCCACTTT
j_call: TRBJ1-6
d_call: -
v_call: TRBV9

cdr3_aa: CASLPGGQGRLRAFF
cdr3_nt: TGTGCCAGCCTTCCCGGGGGCCAAGGGAGGTTGAGAGCTTTCTTT
j_call: TRBJ1-1
d_call: -
v_call: TRBV27

cdr3_aa: CASSSWTSGEGELFF
cdr3_nt: TGCGCCAGCAGCTCGTGGACTAGCGGGGAGGGGGAGCTGTTTTTT
j_call: TRBJ2-2
d_call: TRBD2
v_call: TRBV5-1

cdr3_aa: CSVVYSRVGNYGYTF
cdr3_nt: TGCAGCGTTGTTTATTCCAGGGTGGGAAACTATGGCTACACCTTC
j_call: TRBJ1-2
d_call: -
v_call: TRBV29-1

cdr3_aa: CAERQLYNSPLHF
cdr3_nt: TGTGCCGAGAGACAACTCTATAATTCACCCCTCCACTTT
j_call: TRBJ1-6
d_call: -
v_call: TRBV21-1

cdr3_aa: CASKGGGYTF
cdr3_nt: TGTGCCAGTAAAGGAGGAGGGTACACCTTC
j_call: TRBJ1-2
d_call: -
v_call: TRBV19

cdr3_aa: CASSTRDPNSEKLFF
cdr3_nt: TGTGCCAGCAGTACCCGGGACCCGAATTCTGAAAAACTGTTTTTT
j_call: TRBJ1-4
d_call: -
v_call: TRBV6-2/TRBV6-3

cdr3_aa: CATSDIDRVNTEAFF
cdr3_nt: TGTGCCACCAGTGACATCGACAGGGTGAACACTGAAGCTTTCTTT
j_call: TRBJ1-1
d_call: TRBD1
v_call: TRBV24-1

cdr3_aa: CASTGTGPLNQPQHF
cdr3_nt: TGTGCCAGTACCGGGACAGGCCCCCTGAATCAGCCCCAGCATTTT
j_call: TRBJ1-5
d_call: TRBD1
v_call: TRBV19